The rows below give T cell receptor beta chains drawn from one sample of a study of T cells in Graves' hyperthyroidism and ophthalmopathy. TCRdb reprocessed the multiplex PCR reads with MiXCR, giving one entry per CDR3 protein. This sample has about 180,000 distinct CDR3 sequences, with about 17% found just once. Sequencing used blood. These receptors came from a woman aged 45-60 years with Graves' hyperthyroidism. CDR3s include the opening cysteine and the closing phenylalanine or tryptophan. D genes are given only for firm matches. Size values are once, few and many counts, or a class for expanded clones, and some rows have none.

TRBV11-2,TRBJ2-1,many,TRBD1,CASSLDGSGGIYNEQFF,TGTGCCAGCAGCTTAGATGGGTCAGGGGGCATTTACAATGAGCAGTTCTTC
TRBV4-1,TRBJ2-3,NA,NA,CASSPTGRVTTDTQYF,TGCGCCAGCAGCCCAACAGGCCGGGTAACCACAGATACGCAGTATTTT
TRBV10-3,TRBJ1-2,many,TRBD1,CAISDRTGGADYGYTF,TGTGCCATCAGTGATCGGACAGGGGGCGCTGACTATGGCTACACCTTC
TRBV9,TRBJ2-5,NA,TRBD2,CASSAFSGRVDETQYF,TGTGCCAGCAGCGCCTTTAGCGGGAGGGTGGACGAGACCCAGTACTTC
TRBV6-1,TRBJ2-2,few,TRBD1,CASSENPGTGLTGELFF,TGTGCCAGCAGTGAAAATCCCGGGACAGGGCTCACCGGGGAGCTGTTTTTT
TRBV5-1,TRBJ2-3,many,TRBD2,CASRTSGGDTQYF,TGCGCCAGCAGGACGTCGGGAGGAGATACGCAGTATTTT
TRBV28,TRBJ2-1,many,NA,CASRDTSYNEQFF,TGTGCCAGCCGGGACACCTCCTACAATGAGCAGTTCTTC
TRBV28,TRBJ2-5,many,NA,CASSFAESEETQYF,TGTGCCAGCAGTTTCGCTGAGTCAGAAGAGACCCAGTACTTC
TRBV11-3,TRBJ2-7,many,TRBD1,CASSFGTDTEQYF,TGTGCCAGCAGCTTCGGGACAGACACAGAGCAGTACTTC
TRBV28,TRBJ1-5,NA,NA,CASSLVQGTQPQHF,TGTGCCAGCAGTTTAGTACAGGGAACTCAGCCCCAGCATTTT
TRBV18,TRBJ1-3,NA,NA,CASSPDGDSTIYF,TGTGCCAGCTCCCCAGACGGGGATTCGACCATATATTTT
TRBV27,TRBJ1-4,many,TRBD1,CASSSGTGGHEKLFF,TGTGCCAGCAGTTCCGGGACAGGGGGACATGAAAAACTGTTTTTT
TRBV5-1,TRBJ2-1,NA,TRBD1,CASSLLATGDEQFF,TGCGCCAGCAGCTTGCTGGCTACAGGGGATGAGCAGTTCTTC
TRBV28,TRBJ2-1,NA,NA,CASTVGTTRSYNEQFF,TGTGCCAGCACAGTAGGGACCACTCGCTCCTACAATGAGCAGTTCTTC
TRBV28,TRBJ1-3,many,NA,CASSSGGIGNTIYF,TGTGCCAGCAGCTCGGGGGGTATCGGAAACACCATATATTTT
TRBV6-5,TRBJ2-2,few,TRBD1,CASSYSRQGYTGELFF,TGTGCCAGCAGTTACTCGAGACAGGGGTACACCGGGGAGCTGTTTTTT
TRBV6-1,TRBJ2-4,few,NA,CASIKPPNLDGKNIQYF,TGTGCCAGCATAAAACCCCCGAACCTAGATGGCAAAAACATTCAGTACTTC
TRBV5-1,TRBJ2-3,many,TRBD2,CASSLISGGATDTQYF,TGCGCCAGCAGCTTAATTAGCGGGGGGGCCACAGATACGCAGTATTTT
TRBV24-1,TRBJ2-1,few,TRBD1,CATSDLPTGVLGYNEQFF,TGTGCCACCAGTGATTTGCCTACAGGGGTTCTTGGTTACAATGAGCAGTTCTTC
TRBV30,TRBJ1-3,NA,NA,CAWSVSGTGNTIYF,TGTGCCTGGAGTGTTTCGGGGACTGGAAACACCATATATTTT
TRBV3-1,TRBJ1-1,many,NA,CASSRVGGDEAFF,TGTGCCAGCAGCCGCGTGGGGGGGGATGAAGCTTTCTTT
TRBV20-1,TRBJ1-1,many,NA,CSALILNTEAFF,TGCAGTGCCCTGATATTGAACACTGAAGCTTTCTTT
TRBV6-5,TRBJ2-3,many,TRBD2,CASSRWGGVTDTQYF,TGTGCCAGCAGTAGATGGGGGGGGGTTACAGATACGCAGTATTTT
TRBV6-2/TRBV6-3,TRBJ1-5,many,TRBD1,CATSGTGGWDQPQHF,TGTGCCACCTCCGGGACAGGGGGTTGGGATCAGCCCCAGCATTTT
TRBV9,TRBJ1-2,many,NA,CASSVDTFGSYGYTF,TGTGCCAGCAGCGTAGATACCTTTGGGAGCTATGGCTACACCTTC
TRBV7-9,TRBJ2-3,many,NA,CASSPVPASGGGTDTQYF,TGTGCCAGCAGCCCCGTCCCAGCCTCTGGAGGGGGCACAGATACGCAGTATTTT
TRBV12-3/TRBV12-4,TRBJ2-1,many,TRBD1,CASSSGTGSYNEQFF,TGTGCCAGCAGCTCCGGGACAGGGTCGTACAATGAGCAGTTCTTC
TRBV5-5,TRBJ1-5,many,NA,CASSLDPNQPQHF,TGTGCCAGCAGCTTGGACCCTAATCAGCCCCAGCATTTT
TRBV6-1,TRBJ1-2,many,NA,CASSPTAYGYTF,TGTGCCAGCAGTCCCACAGCCTATGGCTACACCTTC
TRBV6-1,TRBJ1-2,many,NA,CASSESTGANGYTF,TGTGCCAGCAGTGAAAGTACGGGGGCTAATGGCTACACCTTC
TRBV5-1,TRBJ2-3,many,NA,CASSLDSSTDTQYF,TGCGCCAGCAGCTTGGACTCGAGCACAGATACGCAGTATTTT
TRBV5-6,TRBJ2-1,many,TRBD1,CASSLGGGLRDEQFF,TGTGCCAGCAGCTTGGGAGGGGGCCTTAGAGATGAGCAGTTCTTC
TRBV5-5,TRBJ2-7,NA,TRBD1,CASSLSPGQGFEQYF,TGTGCCAGCAGCTTATCTCCGGGACAGGGATTCGAGCAGTACTTC
TRBV7-2,TRBJ1-2,many,NA,CASSPGRADGYTF,TGTGCCAGCAGCCCGGGGAGGGCGGATGGCTACACCTTC
TRBV7-2,TRBJ2-7,many,TRBD1,CASSTGTGVSYEQYF,TGTGCCAGCAGCACCGGGACAGGTGTCTCCTACGAGCAGTACTTC
TRBV12-3/TRBV12-4,TRBJ1-4,many,TRBD1,CASSKTGAVIEKLFF,TGTGCCAGCAGCAAGACAGGGGCCGTCATTGAAAAACTGTTTTTT
TRBV11-2,TRBJ2-2,few,TRBD2,CASSLYRGGTGELFF,TGTGCCAGCAGCTTATATCGGGGGGGCACCGGGGAGCTGTTTTTT
TRBV11-2,TRBJ2-7,many,NA,CASSYINYEQYF,TGTGCCAGCAGTTACATTAACTACGAGCAGTACTTC
TRBV7-8,TRBJ2-3,many,NA,CASSLVRSGPLQYF,TGTGCCAGCAGCTTAGTAAGGAGCGGACCTCTGCAGTATTTT
TRBV5-1,TRBJ1-6,many,NA,CASSLTGTTNSPLHF,TGCGCCAGCAGCTTGACCGGGACAACGAATTCACCCCTCCACTTT
TRBV7-2,TRBJ2-1,many,NA,CASGGGASGAEQFF,TGTGCCTCAGGGGGGGGGGCTAGCGGAGCTGAGCAGTTCTTC
TRBV6-1,TRBJ2-4,many,NA,CASSGTVNKNIQYF,TGTGCCAGCAGTGGGACAGTGAACAAAAACATTCAGTACTTC
TRBV20-1,TRBJ1-1,many,NA,CSARGFRTSTEAFF,TGCAGTGCTAGAGGCTTTAGGACATCCACTGAAGCTTTCTTT
TRBV2,TRBJ2-5,many,TRBD1,CATGHRGRGETQYF,TGTGCCACCGGACACAGGGGGCGGGGGGAGACCCAGTACTTC
TRBV6-1,TRBJ2-2,many,NA,CASRSRLQGLTGELFF,TGTGCCAGCAGAAGTAGGCTTCAGGGTCTTACCGGGGAGCTGTTTTTT
TRBV6-1,TRBJ1-5,many,NA,CASSTSSWDSNQPQHF,TGTGCCAGCAGTACCTCTTCATGGGACAGCAATCAGCCCCAGCATTTT
TRBV20-1,TRBJ2-5,many,NA,CSVESGHLQETQYF,TGCAGTGTCGAGTCGGGGCACCTCCAAGAGACCCAGTACTTC
TRBV5-1,TRBJ1-5,many,TRBD1,CASSLGQGHQPQHF,TGCGCCAGCAGCCTCGGACAGGGCCATCAGCCCCAGCATTTT
TRBV2,TRBJ2-1,NA,NA,CASSAELYGYEQFF,TGTGCCAGCAGTGCTGAATTGTACGGCTATGAGCAGTTCTTC
TRBV19,TRBJ2-3,many,NA,CASSIASSTDTQYF,TGTGCCAGTAGTATAGCTAGCAGCACAGATACGCAGTATTTT
TRBV3-1,TRBJ1-2,many,TRBD1,CASSQGTGGHYGYTF,TGTGCCAGCAGCCAAGGGACAGGGGGCCACTATGGCTACACCTTC